One sample yielded the 31 T cell receptor beta chains listed below, sequenced in a study of blood T cell repertoires in COVID-19. Here immunoSEQ multiplex PCR was the method, and the copy in TCRdb shows in-frame clones only, minus some. The table has 200,000 to 250,000 clones, about 87% seen once. Sequencing was performed on peripheral blood. The source of these receptors is a man aged 25-45 years with COVID-19, enrolled during active disease.

The chain employs TRBV4-3 and TRBJ1-6; a weak D match, TRBD1 (6 bases). The germline V gene has CDR1 LGHNA and CDR2 YSLEER. The V end was cut by 0 bases, the J end by 10 bases, with 16 bases between. This CDR3 region has 16 residues. The CDR3 nucleotides read TGCGCCAGCAGCCAAGAAGACACAGGGTCGGGGTCACCCCTCCACTTT. Translated, it gives CASSQEDTGSGSPLHF.

The genes are TRBV18 and TRBJ2-4; 7 nucleotides align to TRBD1. The V segment lost 6 bases and the J segment 12 bases; nucleotides outside the gene matches: 11. CDR3 length: 13 residues. Looked up from germline, CDR1 is KGHSH and CDR2 is LQKENI. DNA for the CDR3: TGTGCCAGCTCTTTCGCTGACAGGGCGGATCAGTACTTC. Translated, it gives CASSFADRADQYF.

Only one count was recorded for this clone. As DNA, the CDR3 is TGTGCCAGGGGCCGGGACAGGGCCATATACGAGGCAGAAAAACTGTTTTTT. It is translated as CARGRDRAIYEAEKLFF. This chain uses TRBV19 with TRBJ1-4; TRBD1 matches at 9 bases. J gave up 8 bases and V 9 bases, and 19 bases lay outside the gene matches. Germline lookup yields CDR1 LNHDA and CDR2 SQIVND (reference sequence). The CDR3 spans 17 residues.

CDR3 nucleotides: TGTGCCAGCCTGGCGGGGACAGGGGGCAAAATAGGCGAGCAGTACTTC. As protein: CASLAGTGGKIGEQYF. The V gene is TRBV5-6, the J gene TRBJ2-7; TRBD1 agrees at 12 bases. After removal of 7 bases from V and 6 bases from J, the junction contained 14 bases not matched to a gene. Per germline, CDR1 SGHDT and CDR2 YYEEEE. CDR3 length: 16 residues.

The rearrangement joins TRBV5-5 to TRBJ1-2, with D tentatively TRBD1 (5 bases). V lost 4 bases, J lost 3 bases, and 13 bases lay in between. This CDR3 is 14 amino acids long. Looked up from germline, CDR1 is SGHKS and CDR2 is YYEKEE (reference sequence). CDR3 residues: CASSPDGGYYGYTF. CDR3 sequence (DNA): TGTGCCAGCAGCCCGGACGGGGGTTACTATGGCTACACCTTC.

The rearrangement links TRBV14 to TRBJ1-1, with no clear D. Trimming left V 4 bases short and J 4 bases short, with 7 bases between. Germline assignment: CDR1 SGHDN and CDR2 FVKESK. CDR3 length: 12 residues. The CDR3 is CASSRRATEAFF. The CDR3 coding sequence is TGTGCCAGCAGCCGGAGGGCCACTGAAGCTTTCTTT.

This clone was observed once. The chain combines TRBV19 with TRBJ2-2; TRBD2 aligns across 11 bases. With 1 base clipped from V and 7 bases from J, the junction kept 8 bases outside the gene matches. CDR1 is LNHDA and CDR2 is SQIVND in the germline V gene (reference sequence). The CDR3 extends over 17 amino acids. CDR3: CASSIGLAGGEIGELFF. In DNA, the CDR3 is TGTGCCAGTAGTATAGGCCTAGCGGGGGGCGAGATCGGGGAGCTGTTTTTT.

This chain connects TRBV5-4 to TRBJ1-2; TRBD1 matches at 11 bases. The CDR3 has 13 residues. Germline CDR1 SGHNT, CDR2 YYREEE (reference sequence). Losses at the gene ends were 3 bases for V and 10 bases for J; bases not matched to a gene: 5. Here the CDR3 DNA reads TGTGCCAGCAGCTCGGGACAGGGGGACGACTACACCTTC. Encoded protein: CASSSGQGDDYTF.

The rearrangement links TRBV5-1 to TRBJ1-3, with D uncertain. CDR3 length: 16 amino acids. The ends were cut back, 4 bases at V and 0 bases at J, with 14 bases in the middle. The V gene's germline CDR1 is SGHRS and CDR2 YFSETQ. As DNA, the CDR3 is TGCGCCAGCAGCAGCTTCGTCGGTAGCTCTGGAAACACCATATATTTT. Translating it yields CASSSFVGSSGNTIYF.

The chain combines TRBV18 with TRBJ1-3, with TRBD1 matching over 8 bases. V was clipped by 5 bases and J by 1 base; unmatched bases: 4. The CDR3 sequence is 15 residues long. Germline assignment: CDR1 KGHSH and CDR2 LQKENI. Written as DNA, the CDR3 is TGTGCCAGCTCAGACCGGGACAGGTCTGGAAACACCATATATTTT. Its translation is CASSDRDRSGNTIYF.

The chain joins TRBV12-3 or TRBV12-4 to TRBJ1-4, with D tentatively TRBD1 (5 bases). The CDR3 runs 13 residues. Trimming removed 3 bases at V and 7 bases at J, with 9 bases between. The CDR3 here is CASSFPGPEKLFF. The CDR3 bases are TGTGCCAGCAGTTTCCCAGGGCCTGAAAAACTGTTTTTT.

The chain links TRBV7-2 to TRBJ2-7; 10 nucleotides align to TRBD2. The CDR3 runs to 16 residues. The germline CDR1 and CDR2 sequences are SGHTA and FQGNSA. Unmatched junction bases numbered 3, after V lost 1 base and J lost 0 bases. This CDR3 is CASSLEASGGSYEQYF. CDR3 sequence (DNA): TGTGCCAGCAGCTTAGAGGCTAGCGGGGGCTCCTACGAGCAGTACTTC.

V usage is TRBV30 and J usage is TRBJ2-7, with a weak D call TRBD1 (6 bases). V lost 3 bases and J 3 bases, leaving 18 bases between the germline ends. The CDR3 extends over 15 amino acids. Per the germline V gene, CDR1 is GTSNPN and CDR2 is SVGIG (reference sequence). The CDR3 spells CAWRPGHGNLYEQYF. CDR3 DNA: TGTGCCTGGAGACCGGGACACGGGAACCTCTACGAGCAGTACTTC. Full variable domain (missing parts from reference TRBV30 and TRBJ2-7): SQTIHQWPATLVQPVGSPLSLECTVEGTSNPNLYWYRQAAGRGLQLLFYSVGIGQISSEVPQNLSASRPQDRQFILSSKKLLLSDSGFYLCAWRPGHGNLYEQYFGPGTRLTVT.

V is TRBV7-8 and J is TRBJ1-1; the D gene is possibly TRBD1 (6 bases). Germline CDR1 is SGHVS and CDR2 is FQNEAQ. The CDR3 spans 17 residues. Trimming pared 3 bases from V and 4 bases from J, leaving 21 bases between. The DNA for the CDR3 is TGTGCCAGCAGCTTCAAGCCGGGACACATATGGGGCACTGAAGCTTTCTTT. This encodes CASSFKPGHIWGTEAFF.

The rearrangement joins TRBV6-5 to TRBJ2-7, with 12 bases lining up with TRBD1. CDR1 and CDR2 from the germline V gene are MNHEY and SVGAGI. The CDR3 extends over 15 amino acids. J was trimmed by 0 bases and V by 6 bases; bases with no gene match: 3. The CDR3 DNA reads as TGTGCCAGCAGGTGGGGACAGGGGGCCTCCTACGAGCAGTACTTC. The encoded protein is CASRWGQGASYEQYF.

As to this clone: One junction end disagrees with the germline gene, perhaps due to a read error. The chain recombines TRBV28 with TRBJ2-1; 9 nucleotides agree with TRBD2. The germline gives CDR1 MDHEN, CDR2 SYDVKM. The CDR3 has 14 amino acids. CDR3: CATSVAGGPHEQFF. The CDR3 DNA sequence: TGTGCCACCAGTGTCGCGGGAGGGCCCCATGAGCAGTTCTTC.

This clone has just one count. J is TRBJ2-3 and V is TRBV5-4, with D unclear. This CDR3 is 13 amino acids long. Germline CDR1 SGHNT, CDR2 YYREEE (reference sequence). V was pared by 1 base and J by 5 bases, with 8 bases between. CDR3 DNA: TGTGCCAGCAGCTTGTTTTTAATAGATACGCAGTATTTT. Translating it yields CASSLFLIDTQYF.

The chain employs TRBV7-9 and TRBJ1-1, with 8 positions matching TRBD1. J was trimmed by 13 bases and V by 5 bases; bases with no gene match: 12. This CDR3 region has 13 residues. From germline, CDR1 is SEHNR and CDR2 FQNEAQ (reference sequence). The CDR3 coding sequence is TGTGCCAGCAGCCGAGGGAAGGACAGGGACAGTTTCTTT. It specifies CASSRGKDRDSFF.

The V gene is TRBV4-1, the J gene TRBJ1-2; 8 positions match TRBD1. The CDR3 length is 14 residues. V gave up 3 bases and J gave up 7 bases; unmatched junction bases: 7. Looked up from germline, CDR1 is MGHRA and CDR2 is YSYEKL. The CDR3 coding sequence is TGCGCCAGCAGCCAGGTGGCAGGGGGCTTTGGCTACACCTTC. It encodes CASSQVAGGFGYTF.

This chain connects TRBV25-1 to TRBJ1-5; 7 bases are a match to TRBD1. The CDR3 is 15 amino acids. The germline gives CDR1 MGHDK, CDR2 SYGVNS. With 3 bases clipped from V and 6 bases from J, the junction kept 8 bases outside the gene matches. This chain's CDR3 is CASSDGGRGPQPQHF. CDR3 coding DNA: TGTGCCAGCAGTGATGGGGGTAGGGGGCCTCAGCCCCAGCATTTT.

This sequence joins TRBV27 and TRBJ1-5; D ambiguous. This CDR3 has 16 residues. With 7 bases removed from V and 2 bases from J, the gap between germline ends came to 18 bases. Germline V lookup: CDR1 MNHEY, CDR2 SMNVEV (reference sequence). The DNA for the CDR3 is TGTGCCAGCAACCTGACTCCTCCCAGAGGCAATCAGCCCCAGCATTTT. This codes for CASNLTPPRGNQPQHF.

The chain recombines TRBV19 with TRBJ2-1; 11 nucleotides align to TRBD2. V shed 1 base and J 8 bases; nucleotides not matched to a gene: 4. The CDR3 has 15 residues. CDR1 is LNHDA, CDR2 SQIVND, per germline (reference sequence). The DNA of the CDR3 is TGTGCCAGTAGTATAGGCCTAGCGGGAGGCTATGAGCAGTTCTTC. As protein: CASSIGLAGGYEQFF.

In this sample, this clone turned up a few times. The chain couples TRBV24-1 to TRBJ2-7, with no clear D. V lost 9 bases, J lost 5 bases, and 16 bases lay in between. Germline V CDR1 and CDR2: KGHDR, SFDVKD. This CDR3 has 13 residues. CDR3 protein: CATAGGRFDEQYF. CDR3 coding DNA: TGTGCCACCGCCGGCGGCAGATTTGACGAGCAGTACTTC.

This clone was seen a few times. The CDR3 coding sequence is TGTGCCAGCAGCCCCCAGGGTCTAGCGGGGGGGTATGAGCAGTTCTTC. The encoded protein is CASSPQGLAGGYEQFF. The chain combines TRBV9 with TRBJ2-1, with 12 bases identical to TRBD2. Trimming cost V 4 bases and J 8 bases; bases outside gene matches: 10. The CDR3 has 16 residues. Germline V gives CDR1 SGDLS, CDR2 YYNGEE.

Worth noting for this clone: This same CDR3 is encoded by further DNA sequences in the sample. The chain carries TRBV5-4 and TRBJ2-5, with TRBD1 as a possible D gene (5 bases). V was shortened by 0 bases and J by 5 bases, with 11 bases between the two germline ends. From germline, CDR1 is SGHNT and CDR2 YYREEE (reference sequence). The CDR3 sequence is 14 residues long. The CDR3 nucleotides are TGTGCCAGCAGCTTGGGGGGCGGTCAGGAGACCCAGTACTTC. This translates into CASSLGGGQETQYF. Variable domain in full (rest from reference TRBV5-4 and TRBJ2-5): ETGVTQSPTHLIKTRGQQVTLRCSSQSGHNTVSWYQQALGQGPQFIFQYYREEENGRGNFPPRFSGLQFPNYSSELNVNALELDDSALYLCASSLGGGQETQYFGPGTRLLVL.

This chain joins TRBV14 and TRBJ1-2; 9 bases are shared with TRBD1. The V and J ends lost 4 bases and 2 bases, in that order; junction bases with no gene match: 5. Per germline, CDR1 SGHDN and CDR2 FVKESK. CDR3 length equals 15 residues. In DNA, the CDR3 is TGTGCCAGCAGCCGTACAGGGGGCAACAACTATGGCTACACCTTC. Residues: CASSRTGGNNYGYTF.

This clone came up once. The J gene is TRBJ1-2, the V gene TRBV19; D might be TRBD1 (6 bases). The CDR3 loop spans 13 amino acids. CDR1 is LNHDA and CDR2 is SQIVND in the germline V gene (reference sequence). The ends were cut back, 5 bases at V and 2 bases at J, with 9 bases in the middle. The CDR3 here is CASSVTGNYGYTF. The CDR3 DNA reads TGTGCCAGTAGTGTAACAGGGAACTATGGCTACACCTTC.

The DNA for the CDR3 is TGTGCCAGTAGCACGGGTATAGGCCTTTCCGGGGAGCTGTTTTTT. Protein sequence: CASSTGIGLSGELFF. The V call is TRBV19, the J call TRBJ2-2, with no clear D. Trimming took off 6 bases at V and 6 bases at J, with 17 bases between the two ends. CDR3 length equals 15 residues. Germline values: CDR1 LNHDA, CDR2 SQIVND (reference sequence). Drawing the rest from reference TRBV19 and TRBJ2-2, the complete variable domain is DGGITQSPKYLFRKEGQNVTLSCEQNLNHDAMYWYRQDPGQGLRLIYYSQIVNDFQKGDIAEGYSVSREKKESFPLTVTSAQKNPTAFYLCASSTGIGLSGELFFGEGSRLTVL.

CDR3 amino acids: CASSPQGSTNEKLFF. The CDR3 nucleotides are TGTGCCAGCAGTCCACAGGGTAGCACTAATGAAAAACTGTTTTTT. The rearrangement links TRBV5-4 to TRBJ1-4, with D possibly matching TRBD1 (6 bases). Deletions cut 5 bases from V and 2 bases from J, with 13 bases between. Germline values: CDR1 SGHNT, CDR2 YYREEE (reference sequence). CDR3 length equals 15 residues.

This chain uses TRBV9 with TRBJ1-1; no clear D gene. Germline V CDR1 and CDR2: SGDLS, YYNGEE. Trimming took 2 bases from V and 5 from J, leaving 10 bases between them. The CDR3 has 13 amino acids. The CDR3 nucleotides read TGTGCCAGCAGCGTGGAGGGAGGAACTGAAGCTTTCTTT. Residues: CASSVEGGTEAFF.

The V gene is TRBV28, the J gene TRBJ1-2; maybe TRBD1 (5 bases). V lost 5 bases, J lost 5 bases, and 12 bases lay in between. This CDR3 comprises 13 residues. CDR1 is MDHEN and CDR2 is SYDVKM in the germline V gene. The CDR3 DNA reads TGTGCCAGCAGTCCCAACAGGCAATATGGCTACACCTTC. Protein: CASSPNRQYGYTF.